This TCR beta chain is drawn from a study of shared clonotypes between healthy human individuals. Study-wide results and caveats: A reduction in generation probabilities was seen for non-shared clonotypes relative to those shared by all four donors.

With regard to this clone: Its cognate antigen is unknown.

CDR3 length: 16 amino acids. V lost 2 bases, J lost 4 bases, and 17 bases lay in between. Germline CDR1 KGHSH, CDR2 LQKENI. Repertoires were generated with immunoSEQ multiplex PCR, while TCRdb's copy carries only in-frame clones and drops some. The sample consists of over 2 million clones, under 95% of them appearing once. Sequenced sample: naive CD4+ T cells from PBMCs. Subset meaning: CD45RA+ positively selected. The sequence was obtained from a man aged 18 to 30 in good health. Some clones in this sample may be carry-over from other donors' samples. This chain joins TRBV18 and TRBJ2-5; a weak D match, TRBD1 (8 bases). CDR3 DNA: TGTGCCAGCTCACCAAGACAGGGGAGGGAATTAGAGACCCAGTACTTC. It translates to CASSPRQGRELETQYF.